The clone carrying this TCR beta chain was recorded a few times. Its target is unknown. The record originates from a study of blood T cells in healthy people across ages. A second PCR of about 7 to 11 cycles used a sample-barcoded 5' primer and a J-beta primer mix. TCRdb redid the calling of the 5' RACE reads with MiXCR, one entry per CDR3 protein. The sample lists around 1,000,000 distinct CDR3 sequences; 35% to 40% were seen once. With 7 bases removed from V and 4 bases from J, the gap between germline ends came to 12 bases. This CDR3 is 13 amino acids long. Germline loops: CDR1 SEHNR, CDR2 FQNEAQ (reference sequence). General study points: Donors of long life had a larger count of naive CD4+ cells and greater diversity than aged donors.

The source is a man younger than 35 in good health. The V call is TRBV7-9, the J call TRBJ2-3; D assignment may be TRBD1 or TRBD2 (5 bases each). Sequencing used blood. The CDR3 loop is CASTKTGPDTQYF. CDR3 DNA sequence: TGTGCCAGCACCAAAACGGGGCCAGATACGCAGTATTTT.